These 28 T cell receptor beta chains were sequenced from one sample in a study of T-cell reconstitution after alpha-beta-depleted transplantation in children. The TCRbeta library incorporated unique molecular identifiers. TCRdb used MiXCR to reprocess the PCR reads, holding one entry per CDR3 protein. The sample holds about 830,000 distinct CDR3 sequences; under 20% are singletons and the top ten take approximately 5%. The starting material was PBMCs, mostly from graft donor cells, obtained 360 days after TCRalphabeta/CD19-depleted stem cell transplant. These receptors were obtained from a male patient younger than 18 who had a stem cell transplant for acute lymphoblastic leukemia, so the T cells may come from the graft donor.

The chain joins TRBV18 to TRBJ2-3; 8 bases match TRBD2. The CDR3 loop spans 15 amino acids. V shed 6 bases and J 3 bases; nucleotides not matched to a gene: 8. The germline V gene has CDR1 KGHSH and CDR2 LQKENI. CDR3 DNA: TGTGCCAGCTCTCCTACTAGCGGCTTTACAGATACGCAGTATTTT. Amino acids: CASSPTSGFTDTQYF.

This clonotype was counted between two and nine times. The DNA for the CDR3 is TGCGCCAGCAGCCAAAATCGAGGCTATCAAGAGACCCAGTACTTC. This sequence encodes CASSQNRGYQETQYF. The chain uses TRBV4-1 and TRBJ2-5; D not certain. The CDR3 consists of 15 residues. Trimming shortened V by 2 bases and J by 2 bases, and 12 bases separated the two germline ends. Germline-derived CDR1 and CDR2 are MGHRA and YSYEKL.

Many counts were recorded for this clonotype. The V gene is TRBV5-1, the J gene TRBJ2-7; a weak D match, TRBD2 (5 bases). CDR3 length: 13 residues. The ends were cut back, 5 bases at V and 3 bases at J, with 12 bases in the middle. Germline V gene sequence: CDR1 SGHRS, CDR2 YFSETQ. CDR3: CASRSGSYYEQYF. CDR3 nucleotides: TGCGCCAGCAGGAGTGGGAGTTACTACGAGCAGTACTTC.

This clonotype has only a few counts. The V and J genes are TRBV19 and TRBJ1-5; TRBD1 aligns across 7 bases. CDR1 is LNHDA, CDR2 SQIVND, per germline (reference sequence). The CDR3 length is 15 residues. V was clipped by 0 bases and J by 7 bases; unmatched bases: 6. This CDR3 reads CASSIEGQIRQPQHF. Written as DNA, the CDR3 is TGTGCCAGTAGTATAGAGGGACAGATTCGACAGCCCCAGCATTTT.

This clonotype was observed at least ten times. The CDR3 sequence is CASSEGGRVAYEQYF. The CDR3 DNA reads TGTGCCAGCAGTGAAGGAGGGAGGGTCGCCTACGAGCAGTACTTC. The J gene is TRBJ2-7, the V gene TRBV25-1; TRBD2 aligns across 7 bases. Trimming cost V 2 bases and J 2 bases; bases outside gene matches: 6. The germline CDR1 and CDR2 sequences are MGHDK and SYGVNS. This CDR3 region has 15 residues.

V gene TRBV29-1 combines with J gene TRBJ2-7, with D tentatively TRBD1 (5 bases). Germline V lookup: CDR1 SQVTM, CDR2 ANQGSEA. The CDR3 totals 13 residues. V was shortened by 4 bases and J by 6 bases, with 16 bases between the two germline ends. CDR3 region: CSVVGQGGGEQYF. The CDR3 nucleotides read TGCAGCGTTGTTGGGCAGGGTGGCGGCGAGCAGTACTTC.

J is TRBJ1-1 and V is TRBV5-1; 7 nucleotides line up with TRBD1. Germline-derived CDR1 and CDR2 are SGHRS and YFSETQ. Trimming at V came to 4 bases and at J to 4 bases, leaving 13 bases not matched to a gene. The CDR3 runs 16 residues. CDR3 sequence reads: CASSNLLTGFSTEAFF. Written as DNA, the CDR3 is TGCGCCAGCAGCAACCTTCTGACAGGGTTCAGCACTGAAGCTTTCTTT. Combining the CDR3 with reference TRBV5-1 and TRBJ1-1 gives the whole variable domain KAGVTQTPRYLIKTRGQQVTLSCSPISGHRSVSWYQQTPGQGLQFLFEYFSETQRNKGNFPGRFSGRQFSNSRSEMNVSTLELGDSALYLCASSNLLTGFSTEAFFGQGTRLTVV.

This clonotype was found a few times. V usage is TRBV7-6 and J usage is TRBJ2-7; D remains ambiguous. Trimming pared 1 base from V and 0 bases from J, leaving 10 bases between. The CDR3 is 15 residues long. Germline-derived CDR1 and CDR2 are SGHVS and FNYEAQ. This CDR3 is CASSLEPLSSYEQYF. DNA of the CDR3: TGTGCCAGCAGCTTAGAACCACTGAGCTCCTACGAGCAGTACTTC.

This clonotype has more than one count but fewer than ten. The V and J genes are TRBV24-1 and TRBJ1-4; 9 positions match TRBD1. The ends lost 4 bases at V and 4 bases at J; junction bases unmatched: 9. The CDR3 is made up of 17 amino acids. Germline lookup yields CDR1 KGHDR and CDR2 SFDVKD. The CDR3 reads CATSDPGTGLGNEKLFF. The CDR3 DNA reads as TGTGCCACCAGTGACCCCGGGACAGGGCTCGGTAATGAAAAACTGTTTTTT.

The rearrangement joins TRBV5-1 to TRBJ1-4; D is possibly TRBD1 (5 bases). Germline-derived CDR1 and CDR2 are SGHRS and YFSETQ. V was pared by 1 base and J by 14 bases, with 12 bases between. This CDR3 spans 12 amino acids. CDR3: CASSLQGSGLFF. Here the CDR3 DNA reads TGCGCCAGCAGCTTGCAGGGCTCTGGGCTGTTTTTT.

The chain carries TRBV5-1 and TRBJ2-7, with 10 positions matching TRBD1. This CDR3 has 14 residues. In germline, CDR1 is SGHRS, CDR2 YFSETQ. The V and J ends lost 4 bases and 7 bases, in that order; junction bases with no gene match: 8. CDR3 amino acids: CASSIRQGAGEQYF. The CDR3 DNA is TGCGCCAGCAGCATTCGACAGGGGGCTGGGGAGCAGTACTTC.

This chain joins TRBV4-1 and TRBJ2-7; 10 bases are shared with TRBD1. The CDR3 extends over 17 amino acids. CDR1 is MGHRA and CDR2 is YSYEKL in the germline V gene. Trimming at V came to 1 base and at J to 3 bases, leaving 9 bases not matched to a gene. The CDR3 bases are TGCGCCAGCAGCCAAGTGGGGACGGGACAGGGGATCTACGAGCAGTACTTC. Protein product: CASSQVGTGQGIYEQYF.

The CDR3 region has the DNA TGTGCCAGCTCACCACTTGGGGGGGGCGGCACAGATACGCAGTATTTT. Its protein is CASSPLGGGGTDTQYF. The chain employs TRBV18 and TRBJ2-3; D perhaps matches TRBD2 (7 bases). This CDR3 has 16 amino acids. CDR1 is KGHSH, CDR2 LQKENI, per germline. Trimming cost V 1 base and J 1 base, with 12 bases left between them.

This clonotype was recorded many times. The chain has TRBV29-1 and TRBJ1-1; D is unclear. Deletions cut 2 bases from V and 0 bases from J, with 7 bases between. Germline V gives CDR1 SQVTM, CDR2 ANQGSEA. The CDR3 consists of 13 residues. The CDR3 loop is CSVERPLNTEAFF. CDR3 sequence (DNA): TGCAGCGTTGAACGCCCCTTGAACACTGAAGCTTTCTTT. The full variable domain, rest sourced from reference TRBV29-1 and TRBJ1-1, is SAVISQKPSRDICQRGTSLTIQCQVDSQVTMMFWYRQQPGQSLTLIATANQGSEATYESGFVIDKFPISRPNLTFSTLTVSNMSPEDSSIYLCSVERPLNTEAFFGQGTRLTVV.

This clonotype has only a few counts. Written as DNA, the CDR3 is TGTGCCAGCAGCAAACAGGGGATCTATGGCTACACCTTC. It encodes CASSKQGIYGYTF. This rearrangement joins TRBV12-3 or TRBV12-4 to TRBJ1-2; 7 nucleotides align to TRBD1. J was trimmed by 4 bases and V by 6 bases; bases with no gene match: 5. This CDR3 is built from 13 residues.

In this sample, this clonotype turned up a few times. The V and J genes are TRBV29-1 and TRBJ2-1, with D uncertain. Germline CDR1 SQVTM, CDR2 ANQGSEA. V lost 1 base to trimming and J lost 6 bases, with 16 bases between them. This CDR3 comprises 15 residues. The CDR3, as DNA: TGCAGCGTTGAAGTTAGGCGCTTGCCACCCAATGAGCAGTTCTTC. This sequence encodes CSVEVRRLPPNEQFF.

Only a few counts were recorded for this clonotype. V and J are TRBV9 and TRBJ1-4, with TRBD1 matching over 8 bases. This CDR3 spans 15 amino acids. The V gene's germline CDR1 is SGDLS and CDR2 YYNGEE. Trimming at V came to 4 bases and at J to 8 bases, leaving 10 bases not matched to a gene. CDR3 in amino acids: CASSPAGQGGEKLFF. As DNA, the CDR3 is TGTGCCAGCAGCCCGGCCGGACAGGGAGGAGAAAAACTGTTTTTT.

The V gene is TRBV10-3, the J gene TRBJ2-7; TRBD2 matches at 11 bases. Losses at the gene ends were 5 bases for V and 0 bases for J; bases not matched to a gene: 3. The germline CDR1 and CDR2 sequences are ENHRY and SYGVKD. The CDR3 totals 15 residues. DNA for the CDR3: TGTGCCATCAGTCGACTAGCGGGAAGCTCCTACGAGCAGTACTTC. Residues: CAISRLAGSSYEQYF.

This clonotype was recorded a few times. CDR3 bases: TGTGCCACCAGCCTGGAGGTCACAGATACGCAGTATTTT. Protein: CATSLEVTDTQYF. The chain couples TRBV15 to TRBJ2-3, with a tentative D call TRBD2 (5 bases). The CDR3 is 13 residues long. Looked up from germline, CDR1 is LNHNV and CDR2 is YYDKDF (reference sequence). Trimming left V 5 bases short and J 2 bases short, with 8 bases between.

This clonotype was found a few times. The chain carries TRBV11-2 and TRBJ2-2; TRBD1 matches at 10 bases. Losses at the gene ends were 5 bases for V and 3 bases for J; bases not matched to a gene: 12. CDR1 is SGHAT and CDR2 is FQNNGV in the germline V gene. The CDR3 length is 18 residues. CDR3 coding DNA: TGTGCCAGCAGCCCGACCCCCGGGACAGGGGCGGACACCGGGGAGCTGTTTTTT. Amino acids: CASSPTPGTGADTGELFF.

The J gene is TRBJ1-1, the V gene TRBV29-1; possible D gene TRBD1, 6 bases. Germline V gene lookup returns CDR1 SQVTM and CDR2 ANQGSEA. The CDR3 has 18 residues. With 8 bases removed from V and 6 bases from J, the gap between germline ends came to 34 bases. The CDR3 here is CSPRAMTGLWSGPSEAFF. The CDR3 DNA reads TGCAGCCCCCGGGCCATGACAGGTCTGTGGTCTGGGCCCTCTGAAGCTTTCTTT. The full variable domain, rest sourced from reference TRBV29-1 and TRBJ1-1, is SAVISQKPSRDICQRGTSLTIQCQVDSQVTMMFWYRQQPGQSLTLIATANQGSEATYESGFVIDKFPISRPNLTFSTLTVSNMSPEDSSIYLCSPRAMTGLWSGPSEAFFGQGTRLTVV.

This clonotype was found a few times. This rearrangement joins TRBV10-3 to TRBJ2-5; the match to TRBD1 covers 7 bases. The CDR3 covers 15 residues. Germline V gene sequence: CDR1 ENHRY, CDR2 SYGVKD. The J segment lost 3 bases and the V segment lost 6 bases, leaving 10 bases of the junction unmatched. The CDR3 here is CAISSRQGPKETQYF. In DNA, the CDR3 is TGTGCCATCAGCTCCCGACAGGGCCCCAAAGAGACCCAGTACTTC.

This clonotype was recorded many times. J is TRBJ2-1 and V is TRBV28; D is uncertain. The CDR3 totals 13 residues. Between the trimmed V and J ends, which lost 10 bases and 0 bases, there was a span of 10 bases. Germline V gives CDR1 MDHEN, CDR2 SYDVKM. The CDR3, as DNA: TGTGCCACCGGACGGAGCTCCTACAATGAGCAGTTCTTC. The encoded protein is CATGRSSYNEQFF.

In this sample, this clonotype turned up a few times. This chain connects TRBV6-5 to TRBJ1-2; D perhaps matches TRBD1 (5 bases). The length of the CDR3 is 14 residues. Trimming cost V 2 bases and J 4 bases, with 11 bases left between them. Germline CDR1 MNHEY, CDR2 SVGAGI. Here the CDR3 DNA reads TGTGCCAGCAGTTACCGGGGGGTTAGCTATGGCTACACCTTC. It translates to CASSYRGVSYGYTF.

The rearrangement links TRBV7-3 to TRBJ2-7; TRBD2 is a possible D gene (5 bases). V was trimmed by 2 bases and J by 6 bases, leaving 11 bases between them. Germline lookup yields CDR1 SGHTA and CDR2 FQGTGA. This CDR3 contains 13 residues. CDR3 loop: CASSLEPSREQYF. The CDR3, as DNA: TGTGCCAGCAGCTTAGAGCCTAGCCGCGAGCAGTACTTC.

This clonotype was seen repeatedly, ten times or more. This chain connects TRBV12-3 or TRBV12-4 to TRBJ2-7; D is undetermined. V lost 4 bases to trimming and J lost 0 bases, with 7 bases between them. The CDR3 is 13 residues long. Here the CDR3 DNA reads TGTGCCAGCAGTTCAGTAAACTCCTACGAGCAGTACTTC. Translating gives CASSSVNSYEQYF.

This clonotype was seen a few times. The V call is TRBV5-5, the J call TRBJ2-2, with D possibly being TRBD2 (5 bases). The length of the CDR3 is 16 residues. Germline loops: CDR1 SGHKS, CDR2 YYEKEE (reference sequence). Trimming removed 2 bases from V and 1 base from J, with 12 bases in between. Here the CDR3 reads CASSLGSPLNTGELFF. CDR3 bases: TGTGCCAGCAGCTTAGGGAGCCCCTTGAACACCGGGGAGCTGTTTTTT.

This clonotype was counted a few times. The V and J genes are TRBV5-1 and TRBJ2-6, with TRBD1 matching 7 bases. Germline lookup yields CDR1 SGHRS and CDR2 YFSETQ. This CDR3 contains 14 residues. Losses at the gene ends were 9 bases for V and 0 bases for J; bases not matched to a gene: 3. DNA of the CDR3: TGCGCCATAGGGGACAGCTCTGGGGCCAACGTCCTGACTTTC. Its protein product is CAIGDSSGANVLTF.